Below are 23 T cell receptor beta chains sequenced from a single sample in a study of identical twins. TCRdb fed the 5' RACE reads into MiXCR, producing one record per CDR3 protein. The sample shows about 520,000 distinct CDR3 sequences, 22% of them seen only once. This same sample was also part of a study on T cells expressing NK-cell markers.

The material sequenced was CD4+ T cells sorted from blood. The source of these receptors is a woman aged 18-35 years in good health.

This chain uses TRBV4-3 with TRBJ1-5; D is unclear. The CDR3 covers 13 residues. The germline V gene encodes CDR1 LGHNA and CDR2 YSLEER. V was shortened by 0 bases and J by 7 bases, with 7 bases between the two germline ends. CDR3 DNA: TGCGCCAGCAGCCAAGACCTCCAACAGCCCCAGCATTTT. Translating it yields CASSQDLQQPQHF.

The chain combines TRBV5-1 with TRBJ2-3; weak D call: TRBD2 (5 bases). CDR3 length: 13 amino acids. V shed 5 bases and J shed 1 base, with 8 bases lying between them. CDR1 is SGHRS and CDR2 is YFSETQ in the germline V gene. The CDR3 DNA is TGCGCCAGCAGATTTAGCGGCACAGATACGCAGTATTTT. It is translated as CASRFSGTDTQYF.

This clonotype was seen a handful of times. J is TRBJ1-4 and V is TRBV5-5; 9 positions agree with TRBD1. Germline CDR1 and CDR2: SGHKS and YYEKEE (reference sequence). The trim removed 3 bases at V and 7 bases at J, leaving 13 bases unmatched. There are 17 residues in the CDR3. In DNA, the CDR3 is TGTGCCAGCAGCTCTGTCCCGGGACAGGGCGAGGGTGAAAAACTGTTTTTT. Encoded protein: CASSSVPGQGEGEKLFF.

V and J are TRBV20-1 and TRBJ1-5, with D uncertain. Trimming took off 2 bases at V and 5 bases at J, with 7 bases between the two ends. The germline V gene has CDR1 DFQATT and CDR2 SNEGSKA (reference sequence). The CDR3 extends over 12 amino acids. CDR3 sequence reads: CSARFSDQPQHF. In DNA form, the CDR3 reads TGCAGTGCTAGATTCAGTGATCAGCCCCAGCATTTT.

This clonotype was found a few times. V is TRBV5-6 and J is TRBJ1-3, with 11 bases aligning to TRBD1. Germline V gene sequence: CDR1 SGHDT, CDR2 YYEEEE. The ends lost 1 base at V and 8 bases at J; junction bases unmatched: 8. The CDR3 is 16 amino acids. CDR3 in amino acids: CASSLRRTGGADTIYF. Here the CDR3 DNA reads TGTGCCAGCAGCTTGAGGAGGACAGGGGGCGCAGACACCATATATTTT.

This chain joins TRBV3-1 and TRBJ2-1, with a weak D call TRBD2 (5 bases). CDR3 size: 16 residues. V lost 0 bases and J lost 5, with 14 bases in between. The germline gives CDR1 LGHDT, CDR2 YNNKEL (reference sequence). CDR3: CASSQDRVARNNEQFF. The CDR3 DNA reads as TGTGCCAGCAGCCAAGATCGGGTAGCGAGGAACAATGAGCAGTTCTTC.

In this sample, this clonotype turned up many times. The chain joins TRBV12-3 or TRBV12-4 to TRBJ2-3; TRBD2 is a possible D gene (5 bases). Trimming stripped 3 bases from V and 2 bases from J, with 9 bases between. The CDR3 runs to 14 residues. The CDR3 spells CASSFGVNTDTQYF. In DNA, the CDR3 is TGTGCCAGCAGTTTCGGGGTGAACACAGATACGCAGTATTTT.

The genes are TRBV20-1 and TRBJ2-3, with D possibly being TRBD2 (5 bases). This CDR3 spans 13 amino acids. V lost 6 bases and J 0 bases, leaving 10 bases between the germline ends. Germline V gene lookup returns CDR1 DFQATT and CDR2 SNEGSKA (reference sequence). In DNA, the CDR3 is TGCAGTGCCCCCGGCGGGAGCACAGATACGCAGTATTTT. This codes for CSAPGGSTDTQYF.

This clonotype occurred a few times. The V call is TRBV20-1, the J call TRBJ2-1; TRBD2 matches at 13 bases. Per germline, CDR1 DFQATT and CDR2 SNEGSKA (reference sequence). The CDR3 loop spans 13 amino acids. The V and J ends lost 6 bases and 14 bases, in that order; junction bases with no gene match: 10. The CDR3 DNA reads TGCAGTGCGAGCGGACTAGCGGGGGCCAGGGAGTTCTTC. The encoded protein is CSASGLAGAREFF.

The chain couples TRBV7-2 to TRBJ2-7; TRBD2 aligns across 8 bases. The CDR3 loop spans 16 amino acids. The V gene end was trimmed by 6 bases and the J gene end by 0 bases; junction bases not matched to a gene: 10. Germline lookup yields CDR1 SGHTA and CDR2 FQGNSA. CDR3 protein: CASSSGGAGYSYEQYF. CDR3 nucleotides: TGTGCCAGCAGTTCCGGGGGGGCAGGCTACTCCTACGAGCAGTACTTC.

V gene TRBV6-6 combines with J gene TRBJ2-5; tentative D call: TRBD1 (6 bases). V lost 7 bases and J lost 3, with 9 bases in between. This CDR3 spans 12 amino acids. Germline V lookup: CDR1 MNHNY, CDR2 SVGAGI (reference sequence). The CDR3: CASKRTEETQYF. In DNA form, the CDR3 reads TGTGCCAGCAAACGGACAGAAGAGACCCAGTACTTC.

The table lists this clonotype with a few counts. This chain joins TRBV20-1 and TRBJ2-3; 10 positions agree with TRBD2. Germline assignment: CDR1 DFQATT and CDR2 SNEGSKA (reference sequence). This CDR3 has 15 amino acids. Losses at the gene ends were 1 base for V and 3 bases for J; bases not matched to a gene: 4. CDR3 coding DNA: TGCAGTGCTAGAGGCCCTAGCGGGGGAACAGATACGCAGTATTTT. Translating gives CSARGPSGGTDTQYF.

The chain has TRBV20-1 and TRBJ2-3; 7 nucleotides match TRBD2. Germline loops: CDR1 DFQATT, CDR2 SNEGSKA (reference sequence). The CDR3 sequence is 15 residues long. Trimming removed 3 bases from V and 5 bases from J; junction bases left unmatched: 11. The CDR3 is CSASIGAGVGDTQYF. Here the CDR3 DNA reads TGCAGTGCTAGTATTGGGGCGGGAGTGGGAGATACGCAGTATTTT.

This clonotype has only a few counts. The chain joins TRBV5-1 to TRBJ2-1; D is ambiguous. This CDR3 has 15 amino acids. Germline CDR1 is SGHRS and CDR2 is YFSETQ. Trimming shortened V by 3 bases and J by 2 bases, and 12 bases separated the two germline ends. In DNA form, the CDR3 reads TGCGCCAGCAGCTCCGAAAGTATCCCCTACAATGAGCAGTTCTTC. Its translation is CASSSESIPYNEQFF.

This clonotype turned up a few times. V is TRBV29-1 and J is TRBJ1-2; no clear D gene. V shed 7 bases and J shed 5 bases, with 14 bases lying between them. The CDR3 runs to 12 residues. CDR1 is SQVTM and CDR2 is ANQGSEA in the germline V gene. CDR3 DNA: TGCAGCGCGGAAGGACGGGGATATGGCTACACCTTC. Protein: CSAEGRGYGYTF.

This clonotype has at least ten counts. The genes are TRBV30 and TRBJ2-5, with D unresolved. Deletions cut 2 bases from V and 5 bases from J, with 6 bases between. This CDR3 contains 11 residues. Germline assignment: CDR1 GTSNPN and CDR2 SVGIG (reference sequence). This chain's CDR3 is CAWSSPETQYF. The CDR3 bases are TGTGCCTGGAGTTCCCCGGAGACCCAGTACTTC.

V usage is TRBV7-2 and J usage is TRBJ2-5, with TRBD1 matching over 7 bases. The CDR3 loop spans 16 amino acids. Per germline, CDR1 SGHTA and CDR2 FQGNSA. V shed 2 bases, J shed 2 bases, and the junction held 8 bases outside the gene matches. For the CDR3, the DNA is TGTGCCAGCAGCTTAACGCTATCCAGGGGGCAAGAGACCCAGTACTTC. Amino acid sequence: CASSLTLSRGQETQYF.

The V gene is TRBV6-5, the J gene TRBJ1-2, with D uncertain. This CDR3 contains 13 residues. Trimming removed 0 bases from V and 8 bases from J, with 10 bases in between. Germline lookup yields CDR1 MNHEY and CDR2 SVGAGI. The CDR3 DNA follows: TGTGCCAGCAGTTACTCAGCTTTGAGGGGCTACACCTTC. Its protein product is CASSYSALRGYTF.

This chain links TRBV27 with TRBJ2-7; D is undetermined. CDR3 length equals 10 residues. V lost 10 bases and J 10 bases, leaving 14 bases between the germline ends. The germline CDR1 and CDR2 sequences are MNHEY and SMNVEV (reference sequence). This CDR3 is CANEVRSQYF. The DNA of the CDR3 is TGTGCCAACGAAGTCCGTTCTCAGTACTTC.

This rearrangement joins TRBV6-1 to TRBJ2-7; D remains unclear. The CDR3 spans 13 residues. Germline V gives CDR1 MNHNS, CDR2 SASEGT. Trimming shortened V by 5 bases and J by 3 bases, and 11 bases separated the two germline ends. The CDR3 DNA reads TGTGCCAGCAGTCCGCGCCGGGTCTACGAGCAGTACTTC. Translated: CASSPRRVYEQYF.

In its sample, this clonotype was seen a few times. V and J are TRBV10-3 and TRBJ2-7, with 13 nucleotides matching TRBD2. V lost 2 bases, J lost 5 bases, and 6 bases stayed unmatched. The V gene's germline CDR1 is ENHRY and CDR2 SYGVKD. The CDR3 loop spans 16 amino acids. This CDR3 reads CAISERTSGSSHEQYF. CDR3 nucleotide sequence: TGTGCCATCAGTGAGCGGACTAGCGGGAGTAGCCACGAGCAGTACTTC.

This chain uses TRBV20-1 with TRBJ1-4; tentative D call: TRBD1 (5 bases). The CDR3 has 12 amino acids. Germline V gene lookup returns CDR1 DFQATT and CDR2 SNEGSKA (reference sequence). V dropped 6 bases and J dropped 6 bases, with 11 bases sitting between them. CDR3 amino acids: CSAARDDEKLFF. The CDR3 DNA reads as TGCAGTGCGGCCAGGGACGATGAAAAACTGTTTTTT.

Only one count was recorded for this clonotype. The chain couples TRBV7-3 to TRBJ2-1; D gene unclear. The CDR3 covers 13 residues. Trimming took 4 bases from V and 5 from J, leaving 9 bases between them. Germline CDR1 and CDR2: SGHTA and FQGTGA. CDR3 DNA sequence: TGTGCCAGCAGCTCCGCCAGTCACAATGAGCAGTTCTTC. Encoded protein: CASSSASHNEQFF.